These 10 T cell receptor beta chains were sequenced from one sample in a study of T cell changes during pregnancy in multiple sclerosis. Repertoires were generated with immunoSEQ multiplex PCR, while TCRdb's copy carries only in-frame clones and drops some. The table lists roughly 58,000 clones, approximately 94% of them singletons, with roughly 3.5% in the top ten. The source material was CD8+ T cells from peripheral blood mononuclear cells, sampled in the third trimester of pregnancy. The source is a female donor with multiple sclerosis, enrolled in a pregnancy study.

The chain joins TRBV28 to TRBJ1-4; 7 nucleotides align to TRBD1. V lost 6 bases to trimming and J lost 5 bases; unmatched junction nucleotides: 12. The V gene's germline CDR1 is MDHEN and CDR2 SYDVKM. CDR3 size: 16 residues. The CDR3 loop is CASSLADRVGNEKLFF. CDR3 nucleotide sequence: TGTGCCAGCAGCCTTGCTGACAGGGTAGGGAATGAAAAACTGTTTTTT.

The gene calls are TRBV10-1 and TRBJ2-5, with 7 bases that match TRBD1. Trimming removed 3 bases from V and 1 base from J; junction bases left unmatched: 5. CDR1 is WNHNN, CDR2 SYGVQD, per germline (reference sequence). CDR3 length: 15 residues. The DNA of the CDR3 is TGCGCCAGCAGTGACCTGACAGGGTCCCAAGAGACCCAGTACTTC. Amino acids: CASSDLTGSQETQYF.

This rearrangement joins TRBV5-4 to TRBJ2-7; D gene ambiguous. Trimming shortened V by 0 bases and J by 4 bases, and 8 bases separated the two germline ends. Germline V gene data show CDR1 as SGHNT and CDR2 as YYREEE (reference sequence). This CDR3 has 13 amino acids. The CDR3: CASSLEAKYEQYF. The CDR3, as DNA: TGTGCCAGCAGCTTGGAAGCGAAATACGAGCAGTACTTC.

V and J are TRBV29-1 and TRBJ2-7; tentatively, D is TRBD1 (6 bases). CDR1 and CDR2 from the germline V gene are SQVTM and ANQGSEA. V lost 6 bases to trimming and J lost 4 bases, with 13 bases between them. This CDR3 has 12 amino acids. The CDR3 DNA reads TGCAGCGTGGGGGCGGGTGCTTACGAGCAGTACTTC. It translates to CSVGAGAYEQYF.

The DNA for the CDR3 is TGTGCCAGCAGCCCCGTGAGACAGGGAAGAAATAATTCACCCCTCCACTTT. Amino acids: CASSPVRQGRNNSPLHF. The J gene is TRBJ1-6, the V gene TRBV4-2, with TRBD1 matching 7 bases. This CDR3 region has 17 residues. Germline lookup yields CDR1 LGHNA and CDR2 YNFKEQ. The J segment lost 5 bases and the V segment lost 4 bases, leaving 11 bases of the junction unmatched.

With respect to this clone: In the same sample, other DNA sequences code for this CDR3. The V and J genes are TRBV27 and TRBJ1-5; maybe TRBD1 (5 bases). CDR3 length: 13 amino acids. The V gene lost 2 bases and the J gene lost 7 bases, with 9 bases spanning the gap. Germline CDR1 is MNHEY and CDR2 is SMNVEV (reference sequence). The CDR3 region is CASSLRGGQPQHF. Written as DNA, the CDR3 is TGTGCCAGCAGTTTAAGGGGAGGGCAGCCCCAGCATTTT.

The rearrangement joins TRBV4-2 to TRBJ2-7; 11 bases are shared with TRBD2. The V segment lost 3 bases and the J segment 3 bases; nucleotides outside the gene matches: 7. The V gene's germline CDR1 is LGHNA and CDR2 YNFKEQ. The CDR3 consists of 16 residues. CDR3 bases: TGTGCCAGCAGCCAGAGTGGGCTAGCGGGAGGCTACGAGCAGTACTTC. As protein: CASSQSGLAGGYEQYF.

The chain employs TRBV10-2 and TRBJ2-2, with D hard to call. The V end lost 2 bases, the J end lost 8 bases, and 12 bases lay between the germline ends. Germline assignment: CDR1 WSHSY and CDR2 SAAADI. There are 14 residues in the CDR3. CDR3 in DNA: TGCGCCAGCAGTGAGGGGCTCCGTTTAGGGGAGCTGTTTTTT. Translating it yields CASSEGLRLGELFF.

The rearrangement joins TRBV27 to TRBJ2-7; 9 bases line up with TRBD2. The germline gives CDR1 MNHEY, CDR2 SMNVEV (reference sequence). Germline trimming cut 3 bases from V and 4 bases from J; bases unmatched to any gene: 1. The CDR3 is 13 amino acids. CDR3 residues: CASSFSGSYEQYF. The DNA of the CDR3 is TGTGCCAGCAGTTTTAGCGGGAGTTACGAGCAGTACTTC.

The chain recombines TRBV6-4 with TRBJ2-1, with unresolved D. Trimming took 6 bases from V and 0 from J, leaving 18 bases between them. In germline, CDR1 is MRHNA, CDR2 SNTAGT. The CDR3 spans 17 residues. The CDR3 coding sequence is TGTGCCAGCAGCGAAGAGCATTTCCGTAGCTCCTACAATGAGCAGTTCTTC. The encoded protein is CASSEEHFRSSYNEQFF.